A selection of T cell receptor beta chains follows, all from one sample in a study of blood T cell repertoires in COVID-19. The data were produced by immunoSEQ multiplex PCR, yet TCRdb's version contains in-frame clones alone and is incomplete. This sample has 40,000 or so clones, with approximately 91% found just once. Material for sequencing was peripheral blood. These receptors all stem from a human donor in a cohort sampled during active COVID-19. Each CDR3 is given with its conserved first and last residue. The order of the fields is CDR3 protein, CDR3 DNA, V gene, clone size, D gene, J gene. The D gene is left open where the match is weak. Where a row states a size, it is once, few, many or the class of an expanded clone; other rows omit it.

CDR3aa: CATGLAGVSGANVLTF; CDR3nt: TGTGCCACAGGACTAGCGGGGGTCTCTGGGGCCAACGTCCTGACTTTC; v_gene: TRBV5-4; abundance: .; d_gene: TRBD2; j_gene: TRBJ2-6
CDR3aa: CASSLEAGQSSYEQYF; CDR3nt: TGTGCCAGCAGCTTAGAGGCTGGACAGTCCTCCTACGAGCAGTACTTC; v_gene: TRBV7-8; abundance: .; d_gene: .; j_gene: TRBJ2-7
CDR3aa: CASSHGQGNTEAFF; CDR3nt: TGTGCCAGCAGCCACGGACAGGGGAACACTGAAGCTTTCTTT; v_gene: TRBV3-1/TRBV3-2; abundance: .; d_gene: TRBD1; j_gene: TRBJ1-1
CDR3aa: CASSDLRGRDTGELFF; CDR3nt: TGCGCCAGCAGCGACCTTCGAGGGAGAGACACCGGGGAGCTGTTTTTT; v_gene: TRBV10-1; abundance: few; d_gene: .; j_gene: TRBJ2-2
CDR3aa: CASLLDSSNTGELFF; CDR3nt: TGCGCCAGCCTGTTGGACAGCTCGAACACCGGGGAGCTGTTTTTT; v_gene: TRBV5-1; abundance: .; d_gene: .; j_gene: TRBJ2-2
CDR3aa: CASSYRGSPLHF; CDR3nt: TGTGCCAGCAGTTATAGGGGTTCACCCCTCCACTTT; v_gene: TRBV6-2/TRBV6-3; abundance: .; d_gene: .; j_gene: TRBJ1-6
CDR3aa: CASSLPTYPVRAHGYTF; CDR3nt: TGTGCCAGCAGCTTACCAACCTACCCCGTTCGTGCCCATGGCTACACCTTC; v_gene: TRBV11-2; abundance: .; d_gene: .; j_gene: TRBJ1-2
CDR3aa: CASSAQLVGYTF; CDR3nt: TGTGCCAGCAGTGCACAGCTGGTAGGCTACACCTTC; v_gene: TRBV2; abundance: .; d_gene: .; j_gene: TRBJ1-2
CDR3aa: CASSSSSIGEKLFF; CDR3nt: TGTGCCAGCAGTTCTTCTAGTATCGGTGAAAAACTGTTTTTT; v_gene: TRBV6-6; abundance: .; d_gene: .; j_gene: TRBJ1-4
CDR3aa: CASSLQGANSPLHF; CDR3nt: TGTGCCAGCAGCCTACAGGGAGCTAATTCACCCCTCCACTTT; v_gene: TRBV5-4; abundance: .; d_gene: .; j_gene: TRBJ1-6
CDR3aa: CASSDGAGHTEAFF; CDR3nt: TGTGCCAGCAGTGACGGAGCGGGGCACACTGAAGCTTTCTTT; v_gene: TRBV25-1; abundance: .; d_gene: .; j_gene: TRBJ1-1
CDR3aa: CASRVDFLSNQPQHF; CDR3nt: TGTGCCAGCAGGGTAGACTTTCTCAGCAATCAGCCCCAGCATTTT; v_gene: TRBV4-2; abundance: once; d_gene: .; j_gene: TRBJ1-5
CDR3aa: CASSPGTPGYTF; CDR3nt: TGTGCCAGCAGTCCCGGGACACCCGGCTACACCTTC; v_gene: TRBV28; abundance: .; d_gene: .; j_gene: TRBJ1-2
CDR3aa: CASSPMGANVLTF; CDR3nt: TGTGCCAGCAGCCCTATGGGGGCCAACGTCCTGACTTTC; v_gene: TRBV12-3/TRBV12-4; abundance: .; d_gene: .; j_gene: TRBJ2-6
CDR3aa: CASSKQEQGFLGGYTF; CDR3nt: TGTGCCAGCAGTAAACAAGAGCAGGGATTCTTGGGTGGCTACACCTTC; v_gene: TRBV2; abundance: few; d_gene: .; j_gene: TRBJ1-2
CDR3aa: CASQPHSLNTEAFF; CDR3nt: TGTGCCAGTCAGCCTCACAGCCTGAACACTGAAGCTTTCTTT; v_gene: TRBV19; abundance: .; d_gene: .; j_gene: TRBJ1-1
CDR3aa: CASGDKNYGYTF; CDR3nt: TGTGCCAGTGGGGACAAAAACTATGGCTACACCTTC; v_gene: TRBV19; abundance: .; d_gene: .; j_gene: TRBJ1-2
CDR3aa: CASSLALAQYNEQFF; CDR3nt: TGTGCCAGCAGCTTAGCACTAGCCCAATACAATGAGCAGTTCTTC; v_gene: TRBV7-9; abundance: .; d_gene: .; j_gene: TRBJ2-1
CDR3aa: CASSLHTVPGEQYF; CDR3nt: TGTGCCAGCAGTTTGCACACCGTTCCAGGGGAGCAGTACTTC; v_gene: TRBV28; abundance: few; d_gene: .; j_gene: TRBJ2-7
CDR3aa: CASSRQGLIGSDEQYF; CDR3nt: TGTGCCAGCAGTCGACAGGGGCTAATTGGTTCTGACGAGCAGTACTTC; v_gene: TRBV7-9; abundance: .; d_gene: TRBD1; j_gene: TRBJ2-7